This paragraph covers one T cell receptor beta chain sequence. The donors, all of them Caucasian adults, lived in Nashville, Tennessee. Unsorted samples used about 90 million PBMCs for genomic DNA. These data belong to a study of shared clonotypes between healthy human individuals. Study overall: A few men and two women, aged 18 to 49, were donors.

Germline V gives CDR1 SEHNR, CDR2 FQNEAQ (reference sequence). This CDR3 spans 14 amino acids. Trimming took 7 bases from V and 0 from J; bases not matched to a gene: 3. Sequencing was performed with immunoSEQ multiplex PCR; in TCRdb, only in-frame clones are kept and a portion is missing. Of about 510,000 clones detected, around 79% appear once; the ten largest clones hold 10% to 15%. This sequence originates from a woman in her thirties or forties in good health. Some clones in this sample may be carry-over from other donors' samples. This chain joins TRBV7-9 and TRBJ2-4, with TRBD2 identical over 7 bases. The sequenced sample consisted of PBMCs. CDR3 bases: TGTGCCAGCACCCGGGGGGTAGCCAAAAACATTCAGTACTTC. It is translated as CASTRGVAKNIQYF.